This T cell receptor (beta chain) derives from a study of CD8+ T cells in alopecia areata. Study-level findings and limits: Clonality was higher in lesional than normal scalp, especially in alopecia totalis/universalis.

In each case, RNA was isolated and then reverse transcribed into cDNA as the sequencing template. Assay used: immunoSEQ multiplex PCR; TCRdb lists only in-frame clones, some missing. Here the sample spans about 150,000 clones, 47% being singletons. Regarding this clone: Its antigen is unidentified.

Peripheral blood, together with lesional scalp punch biopsies, was collected from alopecia areata patients. The CDR3 length is 13 residues. V lost 2 bases, J lost 9 bases, and 14 bases lay in between. CDR1 GTSNPN and CDR2 SVGIG come from the germline V gene (reference sequence). The source is a human donor with alopecia areata. Sequenced sample: CD4+ T cells sorted from blood. The chain carries TRBV30 and TRBJ2-4; D is perhaps TRBD1 or TRBD2 (5 bases each). CDR3: CAWSRLERGIQYF. The CDR3 nucleotides are TGTGCCTGGAGTCGCTTAGAGAGGGGCATTCAGTACTTC.